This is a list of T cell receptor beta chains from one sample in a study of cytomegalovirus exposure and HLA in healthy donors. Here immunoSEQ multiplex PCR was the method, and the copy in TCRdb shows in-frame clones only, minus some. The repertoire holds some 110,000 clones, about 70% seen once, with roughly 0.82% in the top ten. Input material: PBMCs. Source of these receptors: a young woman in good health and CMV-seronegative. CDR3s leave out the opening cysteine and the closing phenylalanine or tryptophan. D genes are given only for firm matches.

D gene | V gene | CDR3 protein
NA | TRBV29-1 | SAQGQYYEQY
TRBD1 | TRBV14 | ASSRHRDRDSYEQY
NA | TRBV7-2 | ASSLASGPTYEQY
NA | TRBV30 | AWSGGREVQPQH
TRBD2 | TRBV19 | ASSIGTSGSHEQF
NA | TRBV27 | ASSLWGPGNTIY
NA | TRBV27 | ASSAGQVNTEAF
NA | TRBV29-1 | SVVGITGANVLT
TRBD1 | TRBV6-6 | ASIRDRGARTEAF
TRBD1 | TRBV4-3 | ASSLGTGTDTQY
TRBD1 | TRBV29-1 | SVVSGQGGEKLF
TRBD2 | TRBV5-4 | ATRTSAYNEQF